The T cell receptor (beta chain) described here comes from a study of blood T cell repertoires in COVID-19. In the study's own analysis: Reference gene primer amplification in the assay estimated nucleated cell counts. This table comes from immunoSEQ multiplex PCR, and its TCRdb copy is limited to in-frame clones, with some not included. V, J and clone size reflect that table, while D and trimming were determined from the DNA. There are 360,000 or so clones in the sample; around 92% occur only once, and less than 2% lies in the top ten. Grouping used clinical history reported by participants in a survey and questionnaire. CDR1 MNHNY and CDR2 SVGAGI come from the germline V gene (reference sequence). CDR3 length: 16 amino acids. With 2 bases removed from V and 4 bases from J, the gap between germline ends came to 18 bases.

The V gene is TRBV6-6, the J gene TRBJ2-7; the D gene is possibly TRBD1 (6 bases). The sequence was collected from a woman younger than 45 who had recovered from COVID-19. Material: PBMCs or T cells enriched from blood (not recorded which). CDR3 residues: CASSYQGNSVKYEQYF. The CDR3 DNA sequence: TGTGCCAGCAGTTACCAGGGGAATAGCGTAAAATACGAGCAGTACTTC.